The 3 T cell receptor beta chains reported below all come from one sample, sequenced in a study of OX40 agonist ivuxolimab in advanced cancers. Profiled with immunoSEQ multiplex PCR; TCRdb holds only in-frame clones, not every one. Of tens of thousands of clones in the sample, around 85% are singletons; the top ten hold under 0.9%. The specimen comprised CD4+ or CD8+ T cells sorted from blood, sampled in a trial of the OX40 agonist ivuxolimab. The receptors derive from an adult with an advanced solid tumor such as melanoma, head and neck, liver or kidney cancer.

The gene calls are TRBV7-9 and TRBJ2-7; 7 bases are shared with TRBD2. Germline V gene lookup returns CDR1 SEHNR and CDR2 FQNEAQ (reference sequence). V lost 6 bases and J lost 5; bases outside the gene matches: 10. This CDR3 is built from 14 residues. For the CDR3, the DNA is TGTGCCAGCAGTTCCCTGGACGGGAGGCACGAGCAGTACTTC. The encoded protein is CASSSLDGRHEQYF.

The V gene is TRBV2, the J gene TRBJ2-7, with TRBD1 identical over 8 bases. Germline CDR1 and CDR2: SNHLY and FYNNEI. With 6 bases clipped from V and 0 bases from J, the junction kept 4 bases outside the gene matches. The CDR3 has 14 amino acids. The DNA of the CDR3 is TGTGCCAGCAGGGACAGGGCTAGCTCCTACGAGCAGTACTTC. Encoded protein: CASRDRASSYEQYF. Supplemented by reference TRBV2 and TRBJ2-7, the full variable domain reads EPEVTQTPSHQVTQMGQEVILRCVPISNHLYFYWYRQILGQKVEFLVSFYNNEISEKSEIFDDQFSVERPDGSNFTLKIRSTKLEDSAMYFCASRDRASSYEQYFGPGTRLTVT.

The CDR3 sequence: CASSLVGSQAYEQYF. The CDR3, as DNA: TGTGCCAGCAGCTTAGTCGGTAGCCAGGCCTACGAGCAGTACTTC. The chain is built from TRBV11-2 and TRBJ2-7; D gene ambiguous. The CDR3 has 15 amino acids. V lost 1 base, J lost 2 bases, and 12 bases lay in between. CDR1 is SGHAT and CDR2 is FQNNGV in the germline V gene.